This T cell receptor beta chain was recovered during a study of blood T cell repertoires in COVID-19. Per the authors' pipeline: Reference gene primer amplification gave nucleated cell count estimates. Repertoires were generated with immunoSEQ multiplex PCR, while TCRdb's copy carries only in-frame clones and drops some. D and trimming come from the DNA, and the V and J calls and clone size come from that table. Of around 150,000 clones in the sample, roughly 81% were seen once. This CDR3 is 13 amino acids long. The V gene's germline CDR1 is LNHDA and CDR2 SQIVND (reference sequence). Trimming pared 6 bases from V and 6 bases from J, leaving 14 bases between.

This clonotype originated in a woman in her forties or fifties with acute COVID-19. The specimen was PBMCs or T cells enriched from blood (not recorded which). The V gene is TRBV19, the J gene TRBJ1-2; D gene ambiguous. The CDR3 region has the DNA TGTGCCAGTAGCGCACAGTTTCTCGATGGCTACACCTTC. Its protein is CASSAQFLDGYTF.